One sample yielded the 6 T cell receptor beta chains listed below, sequenced in a study of shared clonotypes between healthy human individuals. Assay: immunoSEQ multiplex PCR; the TCRdb copy retains only in-frame clones and omits some. The sample contains about 2.5 million clones, roughly 92% of which appear only once. Sequenced input: naive CD4+ T cells from PBMCs. The sample's subset: CD45RA+ positively selected. The receptors derive from a man aged 18 to 29 in good health. Some clones in this sample may be carry-over from other donors' samples.

The chain joins TRBV25-1 to TRBJ2-1; 9 bases align to TRBD2. The CDR3 has 14 amino acids. Germline V gene data show CDR1 as MGHDK and CDR2 as SYGVNS. The junction had 6 bases not matched to a gene; V was cut back by 6 bases and J by 6 bases. The DNA of the CDR3 is TGTGCCAGCAGCTGGGCTAGCGGGATCAATGAGCAGTTCTTC. The encoded protein is CASSWASGINEQFF.

The chain employs TRBV7-2 and TRBJ2-3, with D possibly being TRBD2 (6 bases). V was trimmed by 5 bases and J by 4 bases, leaving 13 bases between them. There are 14 residues in the CDR3. CDR1 SGHTA and CDR2 FQGNSA come from the germline V gene. CDR3 bases: TGTGCCAGCAGCCTGTCGGGAGTGTCAGATACGCAGTATTTT. Its protein product is CASSLSGVSDTQYF.

This chain joins TRBV9 and TRBJ2-1, with 12 nucleotides matching TRBD2. The CDR3 has 18 amino acids. J was trimmed by 8 bases and V by 0 bases; bases with no gene match: 12. Germline values: CDR1 SGDLS, CDR2 YYNGEE. The CDR3 protein is CASSVDGISTSGSHEQFF. DNA of the CDR3: TGTGCCAGCAGCGTAGATGGGATTTCGACTAGCGGGAGTCATGAGCAGTTCTTC.

The rearrangement joins TRBV15 to TRBJ2-7, with 8 bases fitting TRBD2. The germline V gene has CDR1 LNHNV and CDR2 YYDKDF (reference sequence). The CDR3 is 14 amino acids. J was trimmed by 2 bases and V by 9 bases; bases with no gene match: 9. The CDR3 protein is CATNRGSGAYEQYF. In DNA form, the CDR3 reads TGTGCCACAAACCGGGGTAGCGGGGCCTACGAGCAGTACTTC.

The chain has TRBV7-2 and TRBJ1-4; TRBD1 is a possible D gene (6 bases). Trimming removed 5 bases at V and 7 bases at J, with 17 bases between. The CDR3 runs to 15 residues. The germline CDR1 and CDR2 sequences are SGHTA and FQGNSA. CDR3 DNA sequence: TGTGCCAGCAGCCAACAGGGTTCCCGTAGTGAAAAACTGTTTTTT. As protein: CASSQQGSRSEKLFF.

About this clone itself: The sample has other DNA sequences that encode this CDR3 too. This sequence joins TRBV10-3 and TRBJ2-3, with D unresolved. From germline, CDR1 is ENHRY and CDR2 SYGVKD. V was shortened by 7 bases and J by 0 bases, with 11 bases between the two germline ends. The CDR3 totals 14 residues. CDR3 loop: CAINSGPSTDTQYF. The CDR3 DNA reads as TGTGCCATCAATTCGGGTCCCAGCACAGATACGCAGTATTTT.